These 29 T cell receptor beta chains were sequenced from one sample in a study of Graves' ophthalmopathy and Graves' hyperthyroidism. Transcripts of RNA were the source for amplifying TCR beta CDR3 regions. HTBI-primed RT-PCR formed the first round, and a multiplex PCR formed the second. TCRdb re-called the multiplex PCR reads through MiXCR, storing one row per CDR3 protein. The sample lists under 350,000 distinct CDR3 sequences, 17% occurring once. Sequencing input: peripheral blood. Receptors originate from an adult man with Graves' ophthalmopathy.

V usage is TRBV12-3 or TRBV12-4 and J usage is TRBJ2-7; 9 bases align to TRBD1. This CDR3 spans 15 amino acids. The J segment lost 1 base and the V segment lost 4 bases, leaving 5 bases of the junction unmatched. The CDR3 loop is CASSSKDRGSYEQYF. The DNA of the CDR3 is TGTGCCAGCAGTTCTAAAGACAGGGGGTCCTACGAGCAGTACTTC.

This clonotype was seen many times. V and J are TRBV6-1 and TRBJ2-7; 8 bases agree with TRBD2. The J segment lost 2 bases and the V segment lost 7 bases, leaving 7 bases of the junction unmatched. The CDR3 is 14 amino acids. The germline V gene encodes CDR1 MNHNS and CDR2 SASEGT. Written as DNA, the CDR3 is TGTGCCAGCACCACGGGTAGCGGGGCCTACGAGCAGTACTTC. It yields the protein CASTTGSGAYEQYF.

This clonotype has ten or more counts. CDR3 sequence reads: CASSYGQGDNQPQHF. Written as DNA, the CDR3 is TGTGCCAGCAGCTATGGACAGGGGGACAATCAGCCCCAGCATTTT. The gene calls are TRBV7-8 and TRBJ1-5, with 10 bases lining up with TRBD1. CDR3 length: 15 amino acids. Germline lookup yields CDR1 SGHVS and CDR2 FQNEAQ. With V trimmed by 4 bases and J by 3 bases, 3 bases remained unmatched.

This chain connects TRBV13 to TRBJ2-7, with D tentatively TRBD1 (5 bases). CDR3 length equals 13 residues. Trimming cost V 5 bases and J 2 bases, with 10 bases left between them. CDR1 is PRHDT, CDR2 FYEKMQ, per germline (reference sequence). This CDR3 reads CASSQTEAYEQYF. For the CDR3, the DNA is TGTGCCAGCAGCCAGACAGAAGCCTACGAGCAGTACTTC. Full variable domain (missing parts from reference TRBV13 and TRBJ2-7): AAGVIQSPRHLIKEKRETATLKCYPIPRHDTVYWYQQGPGQDPQFLISFYEKMQSDKGSIPDRFSAQQFSDYHSELNMSSLELGDSALYFCASSQTEAYEQYFGPGTRLTVT.

Ten or more counts support this clonotype. The chain has TRBV7-2 and TRBJ2-7; D is unresolved. V dropped 8 bases and J dropped 3 bases, with 17 bases sitting between them. Germline V CDR1 and CDR2: SGHTA, FQGNSA. CDR3 length equals 14 residues. This chain's CDR3 is CASGGRRLYYEQYF. CDR3 bases: TGTGCCAGCGGCGGCCGACGACTTTACTACGAGCAGTACTTC.

This clonotype was seen at least ten times. This sequence joins TRBV19 and TRBJ2-7; no clear D. This CDR3 is 13 amino acids long. With 6 bases removed from V and 2 bases from J, the gap between germline ends came to 11 bases. The germline CDR1 and CDR2 sequences are LNHDA and SQIVND (reference sequence). The CDR3 DNA reads TGTGCCAGTAGCCGGACCGCTGCCTACGAGCAGTACTTC. Amino acid sequence: CASSRTAAYEQYF.

This clonotype was seen many times. The chain recombines TRBV7-9 with TRBJ1-5, with TRBD1 matching 7 bases. The V and J ends lost 6 bases and 1 base, in that order; junction bases with no gene match: 3. Germline V lookup: CDR1 SEHNR, CDR2 FQNEAQ (reference sequence). CDR3 length: 14 residues. CDR3 sequence (DNA): TGTGCCAGCAGTACAGGGGCGAGCAATCAGCCCCAGCATTTT. Translated, it gives CASSTGASNQPQHF.

The sample holds many counts of this clonotype. The rearrangement links TRBV9 to TRBJ1-2; D might be TRBD1 (5 bases). The germline V gene has CDR1 SGDLS and CDR2 YYNGEE. The CDR3 contains 13 residues. V gave up 3 bases and J gave up 4 bases, with 10 bases separating them. CDR3 bases: TGTGCCAGCAGCGGACAGAATCGCTATGGCTACACCTTC. This encodes CASSGQNRYGYTF.

Many counts were recorded for this clonotype. V is TRBV14 and J is TRBJ2-7, with D unclear. V lost 1 base and J 5 bases, leaving 6 bases between the germline ends. From germline, CDR1 is SGHDN and CDR2 FVKESK. The CDR3 is 12 residues long. In DNA, the CDR3 is TGTGCCAGCAGCCAAGTAAGGGACGAGCAGTACTTC. As protein: CASSQVRDEQYF.

This clonotype was recorded at least ten times. The chain uses TRBV11-2 and TRBJ2-5, with a weak D call TRBD2 (6 bases). Germline loops: CDR1 SGHAT, CDR2 FQNNGV. The length of the CDR3 is 14 residues. Trimming left V 5 bases short and J 5 bases short, with 15 bases between. The CDR3 DNA reads TGTGCCAGCAGCGGCGGCGGCGGGGCGGAGACCCAGTACTTC. It yields the protein CASSGGGGAETQYF.

This clonotype showed up many times. The chain is built from TRBV6-1 and TRBJ2-2; no firm D call. The V gene lost 6 bases and the J gene lost 1 base, with 6 bases spanning the gap. Per germline, CDR1 MNHNS and CDR2 SASEGT. This CDR3 contains 13 residues. The CDR3 bases are TGTGCCAGCAGAACAGAGAACACCGGGGAGCTGTTTTTT. This gives the protein CASRTENTGELFF.

In its sample, this clonotype was seen many times. The rearrangement joins TRBV6-5 to TRBJ2-7, with D tentatively TRBD1 (6 bases). The CDR3 runs to 15 residues. CDR1 MNHEY and CDR2 SVGAGI come from the germline V gene. V lost 2 bases to trimming and J lost 7 bases, with 18 bases between them. This CDR3 reads CASSYLGNQGREQYF. The CDR3, as DNA: TGTGCCAGCAGTTACCTAGGTAATCAGGGGCGAGAGCAGTACTTC.

This clonotype occurred many times. The V gene is TRBV19, the J gene TRBJ2-7, with D perhaps matching TRBD2 (6 bases). Trimming took 5 bases from V and 0 from J, leaving 17 bases between them. Germline CDR1 is LNHDA and CDR2 is SQIVND (reference sequence). The CDR3 extends over 16 amino acids. The CDR3 sequence is CASSSAGLRSSYEQYF. Written as DNA, the CDR3 is TGTGCCAGTAGTTCCGCGGGGCTCCGGAGCTCCTACGAGCAGTACTTC.

The sample holds many counts of this clonotype. The chain uses TRBV29-1 and TRBJ2-2, with 9 bases aligning to TRBD2. Germline assignment: CDR1 SQVTM and CDR2 ANQGSEA. The CDR3 runs 16 residues. Unmatched junction bases numbered 13, after V lost 6 bases and J lost 5 bases. DNA for the CDR3: TGCAGCGTCCGGGCCGTAGGGGCGGGAGGGACCGGGGAGCTGTTTTTT. Its translation is CSVRAVGAGGTGELFF.

This clonotype came up many times. The J gene is TRBJ1-1, the V gene TRBV4-1; no clear D. Deletions cut 2 bases from V and 1 base from J, with 14 bases between. This CDR3 has 16 residues. Looked up from germline, CDR1 is MGHRA and CDR2 is YSYEKL. The CDR3 protein is CASSQQIRTTNTEAFF. Written as DNA, the CDR3 is TGCGCCAGCAGCCAACAGATCCGGACGACGAACACTGAAGCTTTCTTT.

This clonotype has a count of ten or more. This sequence joins TRBV19 and TRBJ1-5; D gene uncertain. The CDR3 length is 17 residues. The germline CDR1 and CDR2 sequences are LNHDA and SQIVND (reference sequence). Deletions cut 3 bases from V and 0 bases from J, with 15 bases between. The CDR3 sequence: CASSIWASGYSNQPQHF. The CDR3 DNA is TGTGCCAGTAGTATTTGGGCGTCCGGTTATAGCAATCAGCCCCAGCATTTT.

This clonotype was counted at least ten times. V usage is TRBV12-3 or TRBV12-4 and J usage is TRBJ2-7, with D possibly being TRBD2 (5 bases). CDR3 length equals 13 residues. V was cut by 7 bases and J by 2 bases, with 12 bases left in between. CDR3: CASTVDGAYEQYF. For the CDR3, the DNA is TGTGCCAGCACCGTAGACGGGGCCTACGAGCAGTACTTC.

This chain connects TRBV3-1 to TRBJ1-1, with D possibly matching TRBD1 (6 bases). V was cut by 4 bases and J by 9 bases, with 18 bases left in between. Per germline, CDR1 LGHDT and CDR2 YNNKEL (reference sequence). This CDR3 region has 14 residues. CDR3 loop: CASSPLPAGGQAFF. CDR3 coding DNA: TGTGCCAGCAGCCCCCTCCCGGCGGGGGGCCAAGCTTTCTTT.

A single count supports this clonotype. This chain uses TRBV12-3 or TRBV12-4 with TRBJ1-1; 12 positions match TRBD1. V was clipped by 6 bases and J by 4 bases; unmatched bases: 6. The CDR3 extends over 15 amino acids. The CDR3 coding sequence is TGTGCCAGCAGCTTACCGGGACAGGGGGCCACTGAAGCTTTCTTT. This codes for CASSLPGQGATEAFF.

This clonotype was seen at least ten times. The chain has TRBV6-5 and TRBJ1-6; 7 bases are a match to TRBD1. J lost 8 bases, V lost 1 base, and 2 bases had no gene match. Germline V gene sequence: CDR1 MNHEY, CDR2 SVGAGI. The CDR3 length is 14 residues. CDR3 bases: TGTGCCAGCAGTTACTGGACAGGAGATTCACCCCTCCACTTT. Its translation: CASSYWTGDSPLHF.

This chain uses TRBV6-1 with TRBJ1-6; D call uncertain. The CDR3 is 14 amino acids. Trimming removed 5 bases at V and 5 bases at J, with 10 bases between. Germline V gives CDR1 MNHNS, CDR2 SASEGT. For the CDR3, the DNA is TGTGCCAGCAGTATATCTGAGAATAATTCACCCCTCCACTTT. It codes for CASSISENNSPLHF.

This clonotype was seen many times. The V and J genes are TRBV7-3 and TRBJ2-5; D is possibly TRBD2 (6 bases). This CDR3 region has 16 residues. Looked up from germline, CDR1 is SGHTA and CDR2 is FQGTGA. The V end was cut by 1 base, the J end by 2 bases, with 14 bases between. The CDR3 reads CASSLNRAGPQETQYF. CDR3 bases: TGTGCCAGCAGCTTAAATCGCGCGGGACCTCAAGAGACCCAGTACTTC. Using reference TRBV7-3 and TRBJ2-5 for the parts outside the CDR3, the full variable domain is GAGVSQTPSNKVTEKGKYVELRCDPISGHTALYWYRQSLGQGPEFLIYFQGTGAADDSGLPNDRFFAVRPEGSVSTLKIQRTERGDSAVYLCASSLNRAGPQETQYFGPGTRLLVL.

This clonotype was observed many times. The chain employs TRBV6-2 or TRBV6-3 and TRBJ2-2; 14 bases align to TRBD2. J was trimmed by 4 bases and V by 4 bases; bases with no gene match: 8. This CDR3 is built from 18 residues. Per germline, CDR1 MNHEY and CDR2 SVGEGT. The CDR3 region has the DNA TGTGCCAGCAGTTTCAGACTAGCGGGGGGGCCACGCACCGGGGAGCTGTTTTTT. Its protein is CASSFRLAGGPRTGELFF.

The rearrangement links TRBV11-2 to TRBJ2-5; D not resolved. The CDR3 is 17 amino acids. The germline CDR1 and CDR2 sequences are SGHAT and FQNNGV. Trimming cost V 5 bases and J 1 base, with 20 bases left between them. The DNA for the CDR3 is TGTGCCAGCAGCCCCAGTGGACGGGCGGCGATCCAAGAGACCCAGTACTTC. Translated, it gives CASSPSGRAAIQETQYF. The full variable domain, with the rest looked up from reference TRBV11-2 and TRBJ2-5, is EAGVAQSPRYKIIEKRQSVAFWCNPISGHATLYWYQQILGQGPKLLIQFQNNGVVDDSQLPKDRFSAERLKGVDSTLKIQPAKLEDSAVYLCASSPSGRAAIQETQYFGPGTRLLVL.

This clonotype showed up many times. The J gene is TRBJ2-7, the V gene TRBV5-6; D unresolved. The CDR3 is 12 amino acids. Germline CDR1 SGHDT, CDR2 YYEEEE. With 0 bases removed from V and 7 bases from J, the gap between germline ends came to 8 bases. As DNA, the CDR3 is TGTGCCAGCAGCTTGGGGGTATGGGAGCAGTACTTC. This encodes CASSLGVWEQYF.

A word on this clonotype: The conserved final phenylalanine or tryptophan is absent from the CDR3, which likely points to a read error. The gene calls are TRBV6-2 or TRBV6-3 and TRBJ2-7, with D maybe TRBD2 (7 bases). This CDR3 region has 14 residues. Germline CDR1 MNHEY, CDR2 SVGEGT. Between the trimmed V and J ends, which lost 5 bases and 2 bases, there was a span of 13 bases. This chain's CDR3 is CASSPGGSTYEQYL. The DNA for the CDR3 is TGTGCCAGCAGTCCGGGGGGCTCCACCTACGAGCAGTACCTC.

This clonotype was recorded many times. V usage is TRBV12-3 or TRBV12-4 and J usage is TRBJ2-7; the D gene is possibly TRBD1 (6 bases). This CDR3 is built from 13 residues. V dropped 3 bases and J dropped 6 bases, with 12 bases sitting between them. The CDR3 DNA follows: TGTGCCAGCAGTTTTTCAGGGGATGGCGAGCAGTACTTC. Encoded protein: CASSFSGDGEQYF.

The chain recombines TRBV7-9 with TRBJ1-2, with D unclear. The V and J ends lost 5 bases and 1 base respectively, with 8 bases between them. From germline, CDR1 is SEHNR and CDR2 FQNEAQ (reference sequence). This CDR3 contains 13 residues. This CDR3 is CASSPRLNYGYTF. The CDR3 coding sequence is TGTGCCAGCAGCCCCAGGCTTAACTATGGCTACACCTTC. The complete variable domain, with remaining parts taken from reference TRBV7-9 and TRBJ1-2, reads DTGVSQNPRHKITKRGQNVTFRCDPISEHNRLYWYRQTLGQGPEFLTYFQNEAQLEKSRLLSDRFSAERPKGSFSTLEIQRTEQGDSAMYLCASSPRLNYGYTFGSGTRLTVV.

This clonotype was seen at least ten times. The CDR3 spells CASSTSRASGNTIYF. The CDR3 coding sequence is TGTGCCAGCAGTACCTCTAGAGCCTCTGGAAACACCATATATTTT. The chain uses TRBV12-3 or TRBV12-4 and TRBJ1-3; D call uncertain. The CDR3 has 15 amino acids. V shed 5 bases and J shed 0 bases, with 11 bases lying between them.